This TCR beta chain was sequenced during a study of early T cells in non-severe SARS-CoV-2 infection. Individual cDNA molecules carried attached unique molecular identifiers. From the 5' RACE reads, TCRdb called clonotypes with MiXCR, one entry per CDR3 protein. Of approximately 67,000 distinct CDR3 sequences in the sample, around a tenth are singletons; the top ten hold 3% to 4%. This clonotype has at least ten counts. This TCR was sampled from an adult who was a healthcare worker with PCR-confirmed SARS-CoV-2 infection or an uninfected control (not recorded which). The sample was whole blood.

The CDR3 spells CASSFPLGGSTGDEQFF. The CDR3 DNA sequence: TGTGCCAGCAGTTTCCCCCTTGGCGGGAGTACGGGCGATGAGCAGTTCTTC. This sequence joins TRBV12-3 or TRBV12-4 and TRBJ2-1; 7 bases map to TRBD2. V was pared by 3 bases and J by 8 bases, with 16 bases of the junction left unmatched. The CDR3 totals 17 residues.